This record concerns one TCR beta chain sequence. Antigen unknown. The read gets to within 3 residues of the CDR3 end, and the germline J gene fills in the rest. The entry originates in a study of T cells in women clearing cervical HPV infection. Points from the study as a whole: CIN3+ cases had significantly higher TCR richness than controls; evenness did not differ.

TCRdb's table, derived via immunoSEQ multiplex PCR, lists solely in-frame clones and lacks some. The repertoire table contains approximately 15,000 clones. The CDR3 runs to 13 residues. Germline CDR1 reads MRHNA; CDR2 reads SNTAGT. Trimming left V 5 bases short and J 4 bases short, with 9 bases between. The chain has TRBV6-4 and TRBJ1-5; no clear D gene. The sequence was collected from a woman between 18 and 70 years old with a cervical HPV16 infection that either progressed to CIN3+ or cleared (not recorded which). Input material: blood buffy coat. The part of the CDR3 DNA that was read is TGTGCCAGCAGTCAGGCGCATAATCAGCCC. Translation: CASSQAHNQP. The entire CDR3 is CASSQAHNQPQHF.